The T cell receptor (beta chain) described here comes from a study of T cells in Graves' hyperthyroidism and ophthalmopathy. The CDR3 covers 15 residues. Germline CDR1 is LNHDA and CDR2 is SQIVND (reference sequence). The J segment lost 2 bases and the V segment lost 1 base, leaving 4 bases of the junction unmatched. Diagnoses rested on clinical symptoms, serum thyroxine and TRAb, thyroid ultrasound and orbital computed tomography. RNA transcripts provided the source from which TCR beta CDR3 regions were amplified. HTBI primers were employed in a first-round RT-PCR of the TCR CDR3. TCRdb reprocessed the multiplex PCR reads via MiXCR and lists one record per CDR3 protein. The sample includes approximately 210,000 distinct CDR3 sequences, 15% to 20% seen only once; the top ten take approximately 50%.

The receptor comes from a man between 45 and 60 years old with Graves' hyperthyroidism. Material for sequencing was blood. The chain couples TRBV19 to TRBJ2-7; 8 nucleotides match TRBD1. The CDR3 reads CASSIGYRGAYEQYF. The DNA of the CDR3 is TGTGCCAGTAGTATAGGGTACAGGGGGGCCTACGAGCAGTACTTC.